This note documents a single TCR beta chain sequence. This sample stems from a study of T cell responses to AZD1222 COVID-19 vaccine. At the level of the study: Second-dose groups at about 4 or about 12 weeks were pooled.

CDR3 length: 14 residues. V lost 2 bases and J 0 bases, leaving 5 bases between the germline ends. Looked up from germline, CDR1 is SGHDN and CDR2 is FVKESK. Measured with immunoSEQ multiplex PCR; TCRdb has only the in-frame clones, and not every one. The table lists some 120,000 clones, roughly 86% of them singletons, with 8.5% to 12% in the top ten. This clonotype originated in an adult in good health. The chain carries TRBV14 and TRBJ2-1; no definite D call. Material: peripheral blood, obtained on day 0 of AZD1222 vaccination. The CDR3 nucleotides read TGTGCCAGCAGCCAATCAAGCTCCTACAATGAGCAGTTCTTC. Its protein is CASSQSSSYNEQFF.